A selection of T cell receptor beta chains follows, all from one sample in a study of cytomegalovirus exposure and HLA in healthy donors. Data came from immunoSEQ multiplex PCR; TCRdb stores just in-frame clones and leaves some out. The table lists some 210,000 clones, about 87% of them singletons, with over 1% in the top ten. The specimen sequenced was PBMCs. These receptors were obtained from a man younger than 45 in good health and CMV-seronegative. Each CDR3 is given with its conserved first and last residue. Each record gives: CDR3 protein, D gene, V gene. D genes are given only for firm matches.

cdr3_aa: CSVEAPVGLNGYTF; d_call: NA; v_call: TRBV29-1
cdr3_aa: CATAGGLNVLRYEQYF; d_call: NA; v_call: TRBV27
cdr3_aa: CASSLAGFPLHF; d_call: NA; v_call: TRBV5-1
cdr3_aa: CASSSGGYGYTF; d_call: TRBD1; v_call: TRBV28
cdr3_aa: CASSLDRGSNYGYTF; d_call: NA; v_call: TRBV7-2
cdr3_aa: CASRRDRIYEQYF; d_call: TRBD1; v_call: TRBV28
cdr3_aa: CASTQQGNTEAFF; d_call: NA; v_call: TRBV11-2
cdr3_aa: CASRHRRGGPNTGELFF; d_call: NA; v_call: TRBV7-2
cdr3_aa: CASSKGQSYEQYF; d_call: NA; v_call: TRBV28
cdr3_aa: CANHLLWAGRTDTQYF; d_call: NA; v_call: TRBV11-3
cdr3_aa: CASSLRPSPQETQYF; d_call: NA; v_call: TRBV27
cdr3_aa: CASSDLGTGTTYEQYF; d_call: TRBD1; v_call: TRBV25-1
cdr3_aa: CASSTPTSVYYEQYF; d_call: TRBD2; v_call: TRBV28
cdr3_aa: CASSRDRDTEAFF; d_call: TRBD1; v_call: TRBV7-7
cdr3_aa: CAWSQTGVANEKLFF; d_call: TRBD1; v_call: TRBV30
cdr3_aa: CASSLGYLPFF; d_call: NA; v_call: TRBV7-9
cdr3_aa: CASNPRPGTSGSAGTYNEQFF; d_call: TRBD2; v_call: TRBV19
cdr3_aa: CASSLGEIIKETQYF; d_call: NA; v_call: TRBV25-1
cdr3_aa: CASTPLAGGPRRNNEQFF; d_call: TRBD2; v_call: TRBV4-1
cdr3_aa: CASTPQMSSGAQETQYF; d_call: TRBD2; v_call: TRBV19
cdr3_aa: CASSQDLAVNTEAFF; d_call: NA; v_call: TRBV4-3
cdr3_aa: CASSLGAGGPYEQYF; d_call: TRBD2; v_call: TRBV5-1
cdr3_aa: CASSVDRNYGYTF; d_call: NA; v_call: TRBV9
cdr3_aa: CASSQNLEASYNEQFF; d_call: NA; v_call: TRBV4-2
cdr3_aa: CASSFLSAGELFF; d_call: NA; v_call: TRBV11-3
cdr3_aa: CASRGQWSSTDTQYF; d_call: TRBD1; v_call: TRBV2
cdr3_aa: CASSQEGLAGGLDTQYF; d_call: TRBD2; v_call: TRBV4-1
cdr3_aa: CASSKGYPYGYTF; d_call: NA; v_call: TRBV19
cdr3_aa: CASSVASGYNEQFF; d_call: TRBD2; v_call: TRBV19
cdr3_aa: CASSLESGTGGYSPLHF; d_call: TRBD1; v_call: TRBV7-6
cdr3_aa: CAWSGDTNSPLHF; d_call: NA; v_call: TRBV30
cdr3_aa: CASTLGTSGSNEQYF; d_call: TRBD2; v_call: TRBV28
cdr3_aa: CASSSTGASNQPQHF; d_call: NA; v_call: TRBV7-9
cdr3_aa: CASSETSGGPPSYNEQFF; d_call: TRBD2; v_call: TRBV2
cdr3_aa: CASSLGQGSNQPQHF; d_call: TRBD1; v_call: TRBV11-2
cdr3_aa: CATGQDRTYEQYF; d_call: TRBD1; v_call: TRBV10-3
cdr3_aa: CASSHRARGAETQYF; d_call: NA; v_call: TRBV14
cdr3_aa: CSVYTGDPTQPQHF; d_call: TRBD1; v_call: TRBV29-1
cdr3_aa: CASSLEQGAGQPQHF; d_call: TRBD1; v_call: TRBV4-1